The T cell receptor beta chain under discussion was sequenced for a study of siplizumab effects on memory and regulatory T cells. The junction had 6 bases not matched to a gene; V was cut back by 7 bases and J by 4 bases. Germline CDR1 SGDLS, CDR2 YYNGEE. CDR3 length: 13 amino acids. Study observations and caveats: Siplizumab led to significantly less abundant alloreactive sequences that could be traced back to unstimulated CD4+ memory cells. Unstimulated subsets were the mapping target of only a minor fraction of alloreactive clones. Left unconfirmed was the suppressive function of proliferating Tregs from siplizumab cultures.

In the case of this clone: What it binds is not known.

It was 85,000 to 100,000 TCR templates that were assayed per sample. TCRdb's table, derived via immunoSEQ multiplex PCR, lists solely in-frame clones and lacks some. The sample has roughly 100,000 clones, 93% seen once; the top ten hold around 0.62%. The rearrangement joins TRBV9 to TRBJ2-5; 8 nucleotides agree with TRBD1. Sequencing was done on a sample of Tregs sorted from blood. The clonotype originates from a human donor in good health. The CDR3 reads CASSQGQAETQYF. The CDR3, as DNA: TGTGCCAGCTCTCAGGGACAGGCAGAGACCCAGTACTTC.